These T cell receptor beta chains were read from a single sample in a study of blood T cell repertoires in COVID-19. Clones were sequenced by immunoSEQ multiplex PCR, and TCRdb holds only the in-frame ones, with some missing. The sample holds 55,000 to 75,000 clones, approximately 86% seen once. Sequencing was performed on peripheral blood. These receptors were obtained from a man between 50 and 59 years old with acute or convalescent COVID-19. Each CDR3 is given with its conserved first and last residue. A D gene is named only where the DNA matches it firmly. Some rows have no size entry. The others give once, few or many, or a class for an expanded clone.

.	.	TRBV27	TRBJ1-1	TGTGCCAGCAGTTTCCAGAATATTAACACTGAAGCTTTCTTT	CASSFQNINTEAFF
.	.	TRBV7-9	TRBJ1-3	TGTGCCAGCAGCTTAGTGGCGGCTGGAAACACCATATATTTT	CASSLVAAGNTIYF
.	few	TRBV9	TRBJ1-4	TGTGCCAGCAGCGAAGAAGGGGCAGGGGATGAAAAACTGTTTTTT	CASSEEGAGDEKLFF
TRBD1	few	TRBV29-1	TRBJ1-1	TGCAGCGTCGCTGGACAGGCTAACACTGAAGCTTTCTTT	CSVAGQANTEAFF
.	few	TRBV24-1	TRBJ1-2	TGTGCCACCAGTGATTCAGTCAGCGGCGCCTATGGCTACACCTTC	CATSDSVSGAYGYTF
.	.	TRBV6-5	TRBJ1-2	TGTGCCTACCCGGGGGAGGGGACGGAGAGCTATGGCTACACCTTC	CAYPGEGTESYGYTF
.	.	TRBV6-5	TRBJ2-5	TGTGCCAGCAGTCCTAGGGGAGAGACCCAGTACTTC	CASSPRGETQYF
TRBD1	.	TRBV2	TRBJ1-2	TGTGCCAGCAGCGCCCGACGGGACAGGGCGGGGGGCTACACCTTC	CASSARRDRAGGYTF
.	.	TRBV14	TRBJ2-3	TGTGCCAGCAGCCAAGTGGGGACACGGGACTACACAGATACGCAGTATTTT	CASSQVGTRDYTDTQYF
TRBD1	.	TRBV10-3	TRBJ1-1	TGTGCCATCAGTTCTACAGGGGGGATGAACACTGAAGCTTTCTTT	CAISSTGGMNTEAFF
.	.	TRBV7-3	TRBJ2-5	TGTGCCAGCAGCCCCCTGGGGGGGGGCGCGGAGACCCAGTACTTC	CASSPLGGGAETQYF
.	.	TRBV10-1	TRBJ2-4	TGCGCCAGCAGCGATGGACAAACTTTAGCCAAAAACATTCAGTACTTC	CASSDGQTLAKNIQYF
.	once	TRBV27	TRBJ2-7	TGTGCCAGCAGTTTATCACGAGGGAACGAGCAGTACTTC	CASSLSRGNEQYF
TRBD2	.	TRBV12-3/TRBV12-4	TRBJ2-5	TGTGCCAGCAGTTTTGCAGCGGGGGAGACCCAGTACTTC	CASSFAAGETQYF
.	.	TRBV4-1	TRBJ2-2	TGCGCCAGCAGCCGAACCGGTGTCGGGTTGGCAGGGGAGCTGTTTTTT	CASSRTGVGLAGELFF
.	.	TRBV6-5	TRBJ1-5	TGTGCCAGCACCACTAACATGAATCAGCCCCAGCATTTT	CASTTNMNQPQHF
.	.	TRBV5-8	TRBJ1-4	TGTGCCAGCAGCTTGGCGGTGAGAGTCTGGAGCTCAACTAATGAAAAACTGTTTTTT	CASSLAVRVWSSTNEKLFF
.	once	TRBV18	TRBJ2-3	TGTGCCAGCTCACCACGGGCAGTTCAGGGACAAGATACGCAGTATTTT	CASSPRAVQGQDTQYF
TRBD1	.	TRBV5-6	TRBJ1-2	TGTGCCAGCAGCTTGGGACTGACAGGGTATGGCTACACCTTC	CASSLGLTGYGYTF
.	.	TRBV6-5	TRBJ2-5	TGTGCCAGTTCGCTTACTGGGCCCCGGACCCAGTACTTC	CASSLTGPRTQYF
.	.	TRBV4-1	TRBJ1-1	TGCGCCAGCAGCCAAGATTGGGGGGGCTCGAAAGCTTTCTTT	CASSQDWGGSKAFF
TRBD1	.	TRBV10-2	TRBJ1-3	TGCGCCAGCACCGGGGGGGGACAGGGCCTCCACTCTGGAAACACCATATATTTT	CASTGGGQGLHSGNTIYF
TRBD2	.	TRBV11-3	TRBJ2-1	TGTGCCAGCAGCTTTGGGGAGGGCCCCTACAATGAGCAGTTCTTC	CASSFGEGPYNEQFF
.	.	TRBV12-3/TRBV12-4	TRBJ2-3	TGTGCCAGCAGCCATGGAAGCGTGGAAGATTTT	CASSHGSVEDF
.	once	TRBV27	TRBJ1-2	TGTGCCAGCAGTTTATCGCAGGGAAGGGATGGCTACACCTTC	CASSLSQGRDGYTF
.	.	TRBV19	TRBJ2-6	TGTGCCAGTAGTATAGATCACGGCGGCTCTGGGGCCAACGTCCTGACTTTC	CASSIDHGGSGANVLTF
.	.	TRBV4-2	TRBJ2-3	TGTGCCAGCAGCCAAGTCTCGAGCGGCGCAGAACACACAGATACGCAGTATTTT	CASSQVSSGAEHTDTQYF
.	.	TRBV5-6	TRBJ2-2	TGTGCCAGCAGCTTGGAGCCCGCCGCGTCGAACACCGGGGAGCTGTTTTTT	CASSLEPAASNTGELFF
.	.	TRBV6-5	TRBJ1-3	TGTGCCAGCAGTCGTACAGGGTCTGGAAACACCATATATTTT	CASSRTGSGNTIYF
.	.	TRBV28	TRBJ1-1	TGTGCCAGCAGTTTGAGGACCGGGGGAGCTTTCTTT	CASSLRTGGAFF
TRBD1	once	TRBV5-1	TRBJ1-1	TGCGCCAGCAGGTCGACAGGGTTCATGAACACTGAAGCTTTCTTT	CASRSTGFMNTEAFF
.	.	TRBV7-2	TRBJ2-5	TGTGCCAGCAGCTTAGGAGCGGAGGGGACCAAACGGGAGACCCAGTACTTC	CASSLGAEGTKRETQYF
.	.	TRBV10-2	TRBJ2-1	TGCGCCAGCAGTGAGTCACGGGAGTCCTACAATGAGCAGTTCTTC	CASSESRESYNEQFF
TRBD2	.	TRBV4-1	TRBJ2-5	TGCGCCAGCAGCCAAGAGGCTAGCGGGGTGCGGGAGACCCAGTACTTC	CASSQEASGVRETQYF
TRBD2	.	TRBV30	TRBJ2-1	TGTGCCTGGACCGGGACTATCTTCAATGAGCAGTTCTTC	CAWTGTIFNEQFF
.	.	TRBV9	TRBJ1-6	TGTGCCAGCAGCGTAGACAGTCAGATTAATTCACCCCTCCACTTT	CASSVDSQINSPLHF
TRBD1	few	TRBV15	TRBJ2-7	TGTGCCACCAGCAGAGATCAGGGGGCAAGCTACGAGCAGTACTTC	CATSRDQGASYEQYF
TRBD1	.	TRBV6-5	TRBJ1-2	TGTGCCAGCAGTCGACAGGGAAACTATGGCTACACCTTC	CASSRQGNYGYTF
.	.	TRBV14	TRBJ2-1	TGTGCCAGCAGCCAAGCGTATTTCAATGAGCAGTTCTTC	CASSQAYFNEQFF
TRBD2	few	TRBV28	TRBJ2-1	TGTGCCAGCACCCCGGCGTTGACGGGGGGGGCCCTTTATGAGCAGTTCTTC	CASTPALTGGALYEQFF
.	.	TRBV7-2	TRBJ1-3	TGTGCCAGCAGCTTACCCCAACAGGGAAACACCATATATTTT	CASSLPQQGNTIYF
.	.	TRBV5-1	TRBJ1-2	TGCGCCAGCAGCCAAACCTCGACAGGAGCCTATGGCTACACCTTC	CASSQTSTGAYGYTF
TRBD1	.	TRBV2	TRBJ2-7	TGTGCCAGCAACCCTGACAGGGGGCCCTACGAGCAGTACTTC	CASNPDRGPYEQYF
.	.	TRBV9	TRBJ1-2	TGTGCCAGCAGCGTAGTGGACGGAGGCTATGGCTACACCTTC	CASSVVDGGYGYTF
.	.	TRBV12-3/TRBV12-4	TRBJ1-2	TGTGCCAGCAGAGAGACAGCTAACTATGGCTACACCTTC	CASRETANYGYTF
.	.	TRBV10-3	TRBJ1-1	TGTGCCATCAGCCAGAACACTGAAGCTTTCTTT	CAISQNTEAFF
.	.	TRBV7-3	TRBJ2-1	TGTGCCAGCAGCAAAATTCTAGGGGAAAGGTCCTACAATGAGCAGTTCTTC	CASSKILGERSYNEQFF
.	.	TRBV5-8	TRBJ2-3	TGTGCCAGCAGCTTAAGGGGGGGTCCAGATACGCAGTATTTT	CASSLRGGPDTQYF
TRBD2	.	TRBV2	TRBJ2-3	TGTGCCAGCAGTGAATGGCTAGCGGTTCTCACAGATACGCAGTATTTT	CASSEWLAVLTDTQYF
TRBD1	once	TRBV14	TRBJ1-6	TGTGCCAGCAGCCCCGACAGGGGTTTGGGGCCCCTCCACTTT	CASSPDRGLGPLHF
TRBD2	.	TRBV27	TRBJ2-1	TGTGCCAGCAGTTCCGGGACTAGCGGGAGAAATGAGCAGTTCTTC	CASSSGTSGRNEQFF
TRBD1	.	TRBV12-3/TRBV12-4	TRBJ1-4	TGTGCCAGCAGTTTTGGGACAGCCGAAAAACTGTTTTTT	CASSFGTAEKLFF
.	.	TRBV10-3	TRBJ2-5	TGTGCCATCAGTGAGCTCAGGGAAGAGACCCAGTACTTC	CAISELREETQYF
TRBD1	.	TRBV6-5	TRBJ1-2	TGTGCCAGCGTGGACAGGGGAAACTATGGCTACACCTTC	CASVDRGNYGYTF
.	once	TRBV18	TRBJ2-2	TGTGCCAGCTCACCACTGAGGACAGTCCCAAAAACCACCGGGGAGCTGTTTTTT	CASSPLRTVPKTTGELFF
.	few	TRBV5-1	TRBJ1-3	TGCGCCAGCAGCTTGACCGGTTCCATATCTGGAAACACCATATATTTT	CASSLTGSISGNTIYF
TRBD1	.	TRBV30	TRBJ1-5	TGTGCCTGGAGCGACGGACAGGGTAGCAATCGGCCCCAGCATTTT	CAWSDGQGSNRPQHF
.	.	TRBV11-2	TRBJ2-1	TGTGCCAGCAGCTTAGCACATCCGGGGAATGAGCAGTTCTTC	CASSLAHPGNEQFF
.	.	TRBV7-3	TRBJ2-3	TGTGCCAGCAGCCCCGGGGGACAGAACACAGATACGCAGTATTTT	CASSPGGQNTDTQYF